This entry lists 17 T cell receptor beta chains sequenced from one sample in a study of blood T cell repertoires in COVID-19. Produced via immunoSEQ multiplex PCR; TCRdb's table is partial and in-frame only. The data contain 25,000 to 30,000 clones, roughly nine tenths of them singletons. Sequenced material: peripheral blood. Receptors were obtained from a human donor in a cohort sampled during active COVID-19.

The chain is built from TRBV7-2 and TRBJ1-1, with D unclear. Germline lookup yields CDR1 SGHTA and CDR2 FQGNSA. This CDR3 contains 12 residues. The V and J ends lost 2 bases and 6 bases respectively, with 7 bases between them. The CDR3 nucleotides are TGTGCCAGCAGCTTAAACAAAGCTGAAGCTTTCTTT. Residues: CASSLNKAEAFF.

The V call is TRBV6-6, the J call TRBJ2-7; 7 bases are a match to TRBD1. With V trimmed by 10 bases and J by 4 bases, 16 bases remained unmatched. There are 15 residues in the CDR3. CDR1 MNHNY and CDR2 SVGAGI come from the germline V gene (reference sequence). The CDR3 loop is CATRRDSGLGYEQYF. Written as DNA, the CDR3 is TGTGCCACCCGCCGGGACAGCGGACTCGGTTACGAGCAGTACTTC.

The V and J genes are TRBV5-1 and TRBJ2-3, with D hard to call. CDR1 is SGHRS and CDR2 is YFSETQ in the germline V gene. This CDR3 contains 16 residues. The V gene lost 0 bases and the J gene lost 4 bases, with 15 bases spanning the gap. The CDR3 sequence is CASSLALSGKADTQYF. DNA for the CDR3: TGCGCCAGCAGCTTGGCCTTGTCAGGCAAGGCAGATACGCAGTATTTT.

The chain combines TRBV5-4 with TRBJ2-5; 7 nucleotides agree with TRBD2. With V trimmed by 1 base and J by 2 bases, 5 bases remained unmatched. From germline, CDR1 is SGHNT and CDR2 YYREEE (reference sequence). The CDR3 runs 15 residues. The CDR3 region has the DNA TGTGCCAGCAGCTTGCTCCTAGCGGCACAAGAGACCCAGTACTTC. Its protein product is CASSLLLAAQETQYF.

Only one count was recorded for this clone. The gene calls are TRBV5-6 and TRBJ1-2; possible D gene TRBD1, 5 bases. CDR3 length: 14 residues. Trimming shortened V by 1 base and J by 5 bases, and 12 bases separated the two germline ends. Germline CDR1 SGHDT, CDR2 YYEEEE. The CDR3 DNA follows: TGTGCCAGCAGCTTGAAAGGGGCCGGGTATGGCTACACCTTC. Its protein product is CASSLKGAGYGYTF.

V and J are TRBV7-9 and TRBJ1-2; the D is unclear. Germline V gives CDR1 SEHNR, CDR2 FQNEAQ (reference sequence). Trimming cost V 5 bases and J 6 bases, with 7 bases left between them. The CDR3 runs to 11 residues. The CDR3 region has the DNA TGTGCCAGCAGCACACGTGATGGCTACACCTTC. It translates to CASSTRDGYTF.

This clone has more than one count but fewer than ten. The chain combines TRBV19 with TRBJ1-3; D unresolved. The germline CDR1 and CDR2 sequences are LNHDA and SQIVND (reference sequence). V was pared by 5 bases and J by 7 bases, with 12 bases between. The CDR3 runs 13 residues. This chain's CDR3 is CASSRGVRNTIYF. DNA of the CDR3: TGTGCCAGTAGTCGGGGAGTGCGTAACACCATATATTTT.

V is TRBV4-1 and J is TRBJ1-2; weak D call: TRBD1 (5 bases). Germline V gene lookup returns CDR1 MGHRA and CDR2 YSYEKL. The CDR3 consists of 15 residues. The V end lost 0 bases, the J end lost 12 bases, and 20 bases lay between the germline ends. CDR3 residues: CASSQDVGPLGVDTF. CDR3 DNA sequence: TGCGCCAGCAGCCAAGATGTGGGGCCCCTGGGTGTTGACACCTTC.

V gene TRBV6-5 combines with J gene TRBJ1-2, with D uncertain. V was trimmed by 1 base and J by 6 bases, leaving 18 bases between them. From germline, CDR1 is MNHEY and CDR2 SVGAGI. The length of the CDR3 is 16 residues. CDR3 DNA sequence: TGTGCCAGCAGTTACTTTCTGCAGGTAGATAGGAATGGCTACACCTTC. Translating it yields CASSYFLQVDRNGYTF.

V usage is TRBV19 and J usage is TRBJ2-7; D is unclear. The CDR3 has 13 amino acids. In germline, CDR1 is LNHDA, CDR2 SQIVND (reference sequence). V dropped 3 bases and J dropped 3 bases, with 9 bases sitting between them. The CDR3 region has the DNA TGTGCCAGTAGTATTAAACCGGGCTACGAGCAGTACTTC. Translating gives CASSIKPGYEQYF.

The gene calls are TRBV9 and TRBJ2-7; 8 nucleotides line up with TRBD1. Germline CDR1 is SGDLS and CDR2 is YYNGEE. This CDR3 has 14 residues. V lost 3 bases to trimming and J lost 6 bases; unmatched junction nucleotides: 8. In DNA form, the CDR3 reads TGTGCCAGCAGCGCGGGACAGGCAATAACCGAGCAGTACTTC. It yields the protein CASSAGQAITEQYF.

This chain connects TRBV5-1 to TRBJ1-2; a possible D gene is TRBD1 (6 bases). This CDR3 spans 15 amino acids. The germline V gene has CDR1 SGHRS and CDR2 YFSETQ. V shed 3 bases and J shed 2 bases, with 14 bases lying between them. For the CDR3, the DNA is TGCGCCAGCAGCTGGAGCGGGGACAACAACTATGGCTACACCTTC. It codes for CASSWSGDNNYGYTF. The entire variable domain, with the rest obtained from reference TRBV5-1 and TRBJ1-2, is as follows: KAGVTQTPRYLIKTRGQQVTLSCSPISGHRSVSWYQQTPGQGLQFLFEYFSETQRNKGNFPGRFSGRQFSNSRSEMNVSTLELGDSALYLCASSWSGDNNYGYTFGSGTRLTVV.

This clone was seen more than once but under ten times. The chain combines TRBV7-9 with TRBJ1-2; no definite D call. Trimming shortened V by 4 bases and J by 6 bases, and 15 bases separated the two germline ends. The CDR3 runs to 14 residues. Per the germline V gene, CDR1 is SEHNR and CDR2 is FQNEAQ (reference sequence). For the CDR3, the DNA is TGTGCCAGCAGCTCCTTTACGGCCGGGAATGGCTACACCTTC. Amino acid sequence: CASSSFTAGNGYTF.

This sequence joins TRBV27 and TRBJ2-7; tentative D call: TRBD2 (6 bases). V was cut by 3 bases and J by 2 bases, with 11 bases left in between. The germline CDR1 and CDR2 sequences are MNHEY and SMNVEV (reference sequence). This CDR3 contains 14 residues. CDR3 loop: CASSFWGGPYEQYF. The CDR3 coding sequence is TGTGCCAGCAGTTTTTGGGGAGGCCCCTACGAGCAGTACTTC.

The chain combines TRBV7-9 with TRBJ2-3; D is undetermined. The CDR3 sequence is 11 residues long. CDR1 is SEHNR, CDR2 FQNEAQ, per germline (reference sequence). V shed 4 bases and J shed 4 bases, with 3 bases lying between them. CDR3 sequence reads: CASSSADTQYF. Here the CDR3 DNA reads TGTGCCAGCAGCTCCGCAGATACGCAGTATTTT. The full variable domain, in which reference TRBV7-9 and TRBJ2-3 provide the parts outside the CDR3, is DTGVSQNPRHKITKRGQNVTFRCDPISEHNRLYWYRQTLGQGPEFLTYFQNEAQLEKSRLLSDRFSAERPKGSFSTLEIQRTEQGDSAMYLCASSSADTQYFGPGTRLTVL.

This rearrangement joins TRBV13 to TRBJ1-1, with D hard to call. Germline CDR1 reads PRHDT; CDR2 reads FYEKMQ (reference sequence). This CDR3 has 14 amino acids. Trimming left V 4 bases short and J 1 base short, with 10 bases between. The CDR3 coding sequence is TGTGCCAGCAGCTCAGGCCCAGAGAACACTGAAGCTTTCTTT. This gives the protein CASSSGPENTEAFF.

CDR3 sequence (DNA): TGTGCCAGCAGCCCCGGGGGACCTAATGAAAAACTGTTTTTT. It translates to CASSPGGPNEKLFF. The gene calls are TRBV5-4 and TRBJ1-4, with D possibly matching TRBD1 (5 bases). Germline V lookup: CDR1 SGHNT, CDR2 YYREEE (reference sequence). This CDR3 contains 14 residues. Trimming pared 4 bases from V and 3 bases from J, leaving 10 bases between. Together with reference TRBV5-4 and TRBJ1-4, the CDR3 gives the full variable domain: ETGVTQSPTHLIKTRGQQVTLRCSSQSGHNTVSWYQQALGQGPQFIFQYYREEENGRGNFPPRFSGLQFPNYSSELNVNALELDDSALYLCASSPGGPNEKLFFGSGTQLSVL.